Listed here are 26 T cell receptor beta chains from one sample, sequenced in a study of cytomegalovirus exposure and HLA in healthy donors. The assay was immunoSEQ multiplex PCR, and TCRdb's table has in-frame clones only and misses some. The sample consists of about 360,000 clones, roughly 88% of them appearing once. Sequencing used PBMCs. The receptors were sampled from a woman in her late teens or twenties in good health and CMV-seronegative.

As concerns this clone: Since a much larger clone is just one base distant, this may be a read error. The rearrangement joins TRBV28 to TRBJ1-5; 8 nucleotides line up with TRBD1. The junction had 1 base not matched to a gene; V was cut back by 4 bases and J by 2 bases. CDR1 is MDHEN, CDR2 SYDVKM, per germline. This CDR3 has 14 residues. The CDR3 coding sequence is TGTGCCAGCAGTTCGGGACAGGGCAATCAGCCCCAGCATTTT. Translation: CASSSGQGNQPQHF.

This sequence joins TRBV9 and TRBJ2-1, with 10 bases aligning to TRBD2. After removal of 0 bases from V and 5 bases from J, the junction contained 2 bases not matched to a gene. This CDR3 contains 15 residues. CDR1 is SGDLS, CDR2 YYNGEE, per germline. The CDR3 loop is CASSVALAGDNEQFF. The CDR3, as DNA: TGTGCCAGCAGCGTAGCCCTAGCGGGAGACAATGAGCAGTTCTTC.

This chain connects TRBV12-5 to TRBJ1-1, with D unclear. The CDR3 runs to 13 residues. The germline gives CDR1 LGHNT, CDR2 FRNRAP. Trimming took 7 bases from V and 0 from J, leaving 9 bases between them. The CDR3 sequence is CASAEAMNTEAFF. As DNA, the CDR3 is TGTGCTAGTGCCGAAGCGATGAACACTGAAGCTTTCTTT.

V gene TRBV28 combines with J gene TRBJ2-7; TRBD2 matches at 9 bases. The CDR3 length is 16 residues. Trimming at V came to 4 bases and at J to 3 bases, leaving 10 bases not matched to a gene. The germline gives CDR1 MDHEN, CDR2 SYDVKM. The CDR3 nucleotides are TGTGCCAGCAGTTCTCTAGGCGGGAGGGCCGACTACGAGCAGTACTTC. Translated, it gives CASSSLGGRADYEQYF.

The chain is built from TRBV11-2 and TRBJ2-3; a possible D gene is TRBD2 (6 bases). CDR1 and CDR2 from the germline V gene are SGHAT and FQNNGV. This CDR3 region has 15 residues. Trimming took off 5 bases at V and 3 bases at J, with 15 bases between the two ends. CDR3 in amino acids: CASSLVGRDTDTQYF. CDR3 DNA sequence: TGTGCCAGCAGCCTTGTCGGGAGAGATACAGATACGCAGTATTTT.

This chain connects TRBV27 to TRBJ1-4; 9 bases are shared with TRBD1. Germline V gene sequence: CDR1 MNHEY, CDR2 SMNVEV (reference sequence). This CDR3 comprises 16 residues. J was trimmed by 5 bases and V by 5 bases; bases with no gene match: 9. The CDR3 region is CASSPTSGTGNEKLFF. Written as DNA, the CDR3 is TGTGCCAGCAGTCCGACCTCCGGGACAGGGAATGAAAAACTGTTTTTT.

This clone was picked up a small number of times. This chain uses TRBV27 with TRBJ1-5; TRBD1 is a possible D gene (5 bases). Between the trimmed V and J ends, which lost 2 bases and 6 bases, there was a span of 11 bases. The CDR3 extends over 14 amino acids. Germline-derived CDR1 and CDR2 are MNHEY and SMNVEV (reference sequence). This CDR3 is CASSLQGLGQPQHF. The CDR3 coding sequence is TGTGCCAGCAGTTTACAGGGATTGGGTCAGCCCCAGCATTTT.

This clone was picked up a small number of times. The chain has TRBV2 and TRBJ2-7; a weak D match, TRBD1 (6 bases). CDR3 length: 17 amino acids. Trimming stripped 4 bases from V and 0 bases from J, with 19 bases between. Germline V gives CDR1 SNHLY, CDR2 FYNNEI. The chain's CDR3 is CASSGPRSGDSSYEQYF. CDR3 DNA sequence: TGTGCCAGCAGTGGCCCCCGCTCAGGGGATTCCTCCTACGAGCAGTACTTC.

The rearrangement joins TRBV6-5 to TRBJ2-1; 9 nucleotides agree with TRBD2. In germline, CDR1 is MNHEY, CDR2 SVGAGI. The CDR3 length is 14 residues. After removal of 8 bases from V and 6 bases from J, the junction contained 8 bases not matched to a gene. The CDR3 nucleotides are TGTGCCAGCTTAGCGGGAGAACGCGTCAATGAGCAGTTCTTC. Translating gives CASLAGERVNEQFF.

V usage is TRBV2 and J usage is TRBJ2-2, with a possible D match to TRBD2 (6 bases). Trimming removed 8 bases from V and 3 bases from J, with 16 bases in between. The CDR3 is made up of 15 amino acids. Germline V lookup: CDR1 SNHLY, CDR2 FYNNEI. CDR3 loop: CASLLAVDYTGELFF. In nucleotides, the CDR3 is TGTGCCAGCCTCTTAGCGGTCGATTACACCGGGGAGCTGTTTTTT.

J is TRBJ1-1 and V is TRBV19; 7 bases map to TRBD1. The ends lost 4 bases at V and 6 bases at J; junction bases unmatched: 11. CDR1 and CDR2 (germline): LNHDA, SQIVND (reference sequence). This CDR3 contains 15 residues. The CDR3 sequence is CASSTPPTGAAEAFF. The DNA for the CDR3 is TGTGCCAGTAGTACGCCTCCTACAGGGGCGGCTGAAGCTTTCTTT.

In its sample, this clone was seen once. V gene TRBV7-6 combines with J gene TRBJ1-2, with 7 bases aligning to TRBD1. The trim removed 4 bases at V and 4 bases at J, leaving 9 bases unmatched. Germline V gene lookup returns CDR1 SGHVS and CDR2 FNYEAQ. The CDR3 totals 15 residues. The CDR3 DNA reads TGTGCCAGCAGCTCCATAGACGGGACAGCCTATGGCTACACCTTC. Translated, it gives CASSSIDGTAYGYTF.

The chain couples TRBV2 to TRBJ2-5; 9 nucleotides line up with TRBD1. The CDR3 consists of 15 residues. Per germline, CDR1 SNHLY and CDR2 FYNNEI. The J segment lost 5 bases and the V segment lost 7 bases, leaving 11 bases of the junction unmatched. The CDR3 sequence: CASTRKQGAPETQYF. In DNA, the CDR3 is TGTGCCAGCACGAGGAAACAGGGGGCGCCGGAGACCCAGTACTTC.

V gene TRBV28 combines with J gene TRBJ2-1; TRBD2 matches at 9 bases. This CDR3 comprises 17 residues. Germline V lookup: CDR1 MDHEN, CDR2 SYDVKM. V gave up 5 bases and J gave up 0 bases; unmatched junction bases: 8. CDR3 nucleotide sequence: TGTGCCAGCAGTCCCCTGTTTAGCGGGGGCTCCTACAATGAGCAGTTCTTC. It specifies CASSPLFSGGSYNEQFF.

The gene calls are TRBV6-5 and TRBJ2-3; 7 nucleotides line up with TRBD2. J was trimmed by 5 bases and V by 2 bases; bases with no gene match: 1. Germline V CDR1 and CDR2: MNHEY, SVGAGI. CDR3 length: 13 residues. Here the CDR3 DNA reads TGTGCCAGCAGTTACGGGAGGGAAGATACGCAGTATTTT. Amino acids: CASSYGREDTQYF.

This clone was seen only a few times. The gene calls are TRBV6-1 and TRBJ1-2, with 7 bases that match TRBD1. The CDR3 runs 13 residues. V gave up 4 bases and J gave up 4 bases; unmatched junction bases: 3. Germline values: CDR1 MNHNS, CDR2 SASEGT. The CDR3 loop reads CASSGDSPYGYTF. The DNA for the CDR3 is TGTGCCAGCAGTGGGGACAGTCCCTATGGCTACACCTTC.

The chain employs TRBV4-2 and TRBJ1-2, with 9 bases matching TRBD1. Germline CDR1 is LGHNA and CDR2 is YNFKEQ. The CDR3 consists of 17 residues. V lost 4 bases and J lost 6; bases outside the gene matches: 15. The CDR3 loop reads CASSLYGTGTGLNGYTF. CDR3 DNA: TGTGCCAGCAGCCTCTACGGGACCGGGACAGGGTTAAATGGCTACACCTTC.

This clone was recorded only once. The rearrangement links TRBV6-5 to TRBJ2-5; tentative D call: TRBD1 (6 bases). The CDR3 length is 11 residues. The germline CDR1 and CDR2 sequences are MNHEY and SVGAGI. Trimming left V 6 bases short and J 5 bases short, with 7 bases between. The CDR3 nucleotides read TGTGCCAGCAGCCAGGGGGAGACCCAGTACTTC. Its protein is CASSQGETQYF.

This chain joins TRBV7-9 and TRBJ1-2; no definite D call. This CDR3 has 15 amino acids. Between the trimmed V and J ends, which lost 5 bases and 3 bases, there was a span of 16 bases. From germline, CDR1 is SEHNR and CDR2 FQNEAQ (reference sequence). The CDR3 region is CASSPVRAEYYGYTF. The CDR3 bases are TGTGCCAGCAGCCCGGTGAGGGCAGAGTACTATGGCTACACCTTC.

The genes are TRBV2 and TRBJ1-1; D not certain. CDR1 is SNHLY, CDR2 FYNNEI, per germline. This CDR3 region has 14 residues. V was clipped by 5 bases and J by 7 bases, with 17 bases between them. CDR3 nucleotides: TGTGCCAGCAGTACCGGACGGGAAAAAAATGAAGCTTTCTTT. Its translation is CASSTGREKNEAFF.

V usage is TRBV5-4 and J usage is TRBJ2-3; 8 bases align to TRBD1. CDR1 is SGHNT, CDR2 YYREEE, per germline (reference sequence). This CDR3 has 14 amino acids. With 4 bases clipped from V and 1 base from J, the junction kept 2 bases outside the gene matches. The CDR3 coding sequence is TGTGCCAGCAGCGCGACAGGGGGCACAGATACGCAGTATTTT. Protein sequence: CASSATGGTDTQYF. The full variable domain, with the rest looked up from reference TRBV5-4 and TRBJ2-3, is ETGVTQSPTHLIKTRGQQVTLRCSSQSGHNTVSWYQQALGQGPQFIFQYYREEENGRGNFPPRFSGLQFPNYSSELNVNALELDDSALYLCASSATGGTDTQYFGPGTRLTVL.

This sequence joins TRBV5-4 and TRBJ2-1, with TRBD1 matching over 9 bases. Trimming cost V 0 bases and J 6 bases; bases outside gene matches: 4. Germline V gives CDR1 SGHNT, CDR2 YYREEE (reference sequence). CDR3 length: 15 residues. The CDR3 region has the DNA TGTGCCAGCAGCTTGGAACAGGGGGCTGGCAATGAGCAGTTCTTC. Translation gives CASSLEQGAGNEQFF.

The chain links TRBV19 to TRBJ1-4; D unclear. The ends were cut back, 8 bases at V and 11 bases at J, with 21 bases in the middle. This CDR3 contains 14 residues. The V gene's germline CDR1 is LNHDA and CDR2 SQIVND (reference sequence). The DNA for the CDR3 is TGTGCCAGTTCCGGAGGCCGGGAGGGTGTTAAACTGTTTTTT. This codes for CASSGGREGVKLFF.

J is TRBJ2-3 and V is TRBV27, with unresolved D. Between the trimmed V and J ends, which lost 5 bases and 2 bases, there was a span of 8 bases. The germline V gene encodes CDR1 MNHEY and CDR2 SMNVEV (reference sequence). The CDR3 sequence is 13 residues long. The CDR3 sequence is CASSHSNTDTQYF. The CDR3 DNA is TGTGCCAGCAGTCACTCAAACACAGATACGCAGTATTTT.

This rearrangement joins TRBV29-1 to TRBJ2-1; 7 positions agree with TRBD2. Germline lookup yields CDR1 SQVTM and CDR2 ANQGSEA. CDR3 length equals 16 residues. V gave up 7 bases and J gave up 6 bases; unmatched junction bases: 18. CDR3 sequence (DNA): TGCAGCGGTTTCGGGGGAGCGGGGCTACTAACCAATGAGCAGTTCTTC. It codes for CSGFGGAGLLTNEQFF.

The rearrangement links TRBV15 to TRBJ2-1, with 8 bases lining up with TRBD2. Germline values: CDR1 LNHNV, CDR2 YYDKDF (reference sequence). The CDR3 contains 15 residues. The V segment lost 4 bases and the J segment 4 bases; nucleotides outside the gene matches: 6. The CDR3 DNA is TGTGCCACCAGCACGGGGGGGGCAGGGTACAATGAGCAGTTCTTC. The encoded protein is CATSTGGAGYNEQFF.